The source of this TCR beta chain is a study of tumor and adjacent non-tumor tissue in lung cancer. No cell sorting was done before RNA was extracted from the tissue. CDR1 is SGHAT, CDR2 FQNNGV, per germline. The CDR3 loop spans 14 amino acids. As to this clonotype: The junction departs from germline at one end; a sequencing error may be responsible.

A modified ARM-PCR protocol with three rounds of nested PCR amplified TCRbeta. TCRdb reprocessed the multiplex PCR reads with MiXCR, giving one entry per CDR3 protein. The sample lists approximately 110,000 distinct CDR3 sequences, roughly 73% occurring once. Material: lung tumor tissue. The chain links TRBV11-2 to TRBJ2-7; D is possibly TRBD1 or TRBD2 (5 bases each). The receptor was derived from a woman aged 55 to 70 with non-small cell lung cancer. The CDR3 is CASSWDRIGYEQYF. The CDR3 nucleotides are TGTGCCAGCAGTTGGGACCGCATAGGATACGAGCAATACTTC.